The entry below describes one T cell receptor (beta chain). The CDR3 has 18 residues. Germline lookup yields CDR1 SNHLY and CDR2 FYNNEI. The ends lost 7 bases at V and 5 bases at J; junction bases unmatched: 14. These data are taken from a study of blood T cell repertoires in COVID-19. About the research overall: T cells, B-cell-depleted T cells, or PBMCs supplied cDNA or gDNA.

As handled by the study authors: Amplification with reference gene primers provided the estimates of nucleated cell counts. Assay used: immunoSEQ multiplex PCR; TCRdb lists only in-frame clones, some missing. For V, J and clone size, that table is used; D and trimming come from the DNA. The top ten clones hold 6% to 9% of a sample with a few hundred thousand clones, 65% to 90% of them seen once. The clonotype comes from a human donor in a cohort sampled during active COVID-19. The gene calls are TRBV2 and TRBJ1-6, with 10 bases identical to TRBD1. Sequenced input: peripheral blood. The CDR3 region has the DNA TGTGCCAGCAACCGGGGACAGGGGATGGACCCCCATAATTCACCCCTCCACTTT. Encoded protein: CASNRGQGMDPHNSPLHF.